These T cell receptor beta chains were read from a single sample in a study of blood T cell repertoires in COVID-19. The table came from immunoSEQ multiplex PCR; TCRdb's copy has only in-frame clones and leaves some out. This sample has about 200,000 clones; roughly 82% occur once, and the top ten carry about 6%. The sample taken for sequencing was PBMCs or T cells enriched from blood (not recorded which). Source of these receptors: a man in his forties or fifties with acute COVID-19. Each CDR3 is given with its conserved first and last residue.

v_call | cdr3_aa
TRBV4-1 | CASSQARGTWTEKLFF
TRBV29-1 | CSATTGGANTEAFF
TRBV28 | CASSPAAVTWPQHF
TRBV18 | CASSLDSPSGNTIYF
TRBV15 | CATSRGSAGDGREKLFF
TRBV28 | CASSIYRGETQYF
TRBV5-1 | CASSPSTGTLFTDTQYF
TRBV4-2 | CASSQDGTSGRNEQFF
TRBV6-1 | CASSETTGAGGANVLTF
TRBV14 | CASSLDRNRNYGYTF
TRBV5-4 | CASSVRQGSNSPLHF
TRBV7-3 | CASSVTSGRADEQFF
TRBV28 | CASSPQGVGTEAFF